Below are 18 T cell receptor beta chains sequenced from a single sample in a study of T cells after yellow fever vaccination. One entry per CDR3 protein results from TCRdb running MiXCR on the 5' RACE reads. The table shows 280,000 or so distinct CDR3 sequences, with about 10% occurring only once. The sequenced sample was CD4+ T cells sorted from PBMCs, obtained 5 days after the yellow fever booster vaccination. Receptor source: a man aged 18-30 years who received the YFV17D yellow fever vaccine.

There are many counts of this clonotype. The chain carries TRBV4-3 and TRBJ2-1; 9 bases fit TRBD2. The CDR3 has 15 amino acids. Trimming cost V 4 bases and J 0 bases; bases outside gene matches: 1. CDR1 and CDR2 (germline): LGHNA, YSLEER. CDR3 in amino acids: CASSRGGASYNEQFF. CDR3 sequence (DNA): TGCGCCAGCAGCCGCGGGGGGGCCTCCTACAATGAGCAGTTCTTC.

This clonotype has a count of ten or more. The rearrangement links TRBV15 to TRBJ2-3, with 8 bases lining up with TRBD1. The CDR3 is made up of 15 amino acids. V shed 4 bases and J 2 bases; nucleotides not matched to a gene: 5. The germline V gene has CDR1 LNHNV and CDR2 YYDKDF (reference sequence). CDR3 sequence: CATSIGQGPTDTQYF. The CDR3 DNA follows: TGTGCCACCAGCATCGGACAGGGACCCACAGATACGCAGTATTTT. Using reference TRBV15 and TRBJ2-3 for the parts outside the CDR3, the full variable domain is DAMVIQNPRYQVTQFGKPVTLSCSQTLNHNVMYWYQQKSSQAPKLLFHYYDKDFNNEADTPDNFQSRRPNTSFCFLDIRSPGLGDTAMYLCATSIGQGPTDTQYFGPGTRLTVL.

This clonotype was counted only a few times. The chain recombines TRBV5-1 with TRBJ1-3; D remains ambiguous. V shed 4 bases and J shed 0 bases, with 8 bases lying between them. The CDR3 runs to 14 residues. In germline, CDR1 is SGHRS, CDR2 YFSETQ. This CDR3 is CASSPLSSGNTIYF. The CDR3, as DNA: TGCGCCAGCAGCCCTCTCAGCTCTGGAAACACCATATATTTT.

The rearrangement links TRBV12-3 or TRBV12-4 to TRBJ1-2; TRBD1 agrees at 8 bases. This CDR3 comprises 16 residues. V was clipped by 1 base and J by 7 bases; unmatched bases: 11. Here the CDR3 reads CASSLGGTGGPGGYTF. For the CDR3, the DNA is TGTGCCAGCAGTTTAGGGGGGACAGGAGGACCCGGTGGCTACACCTTC.

This clonotype was seen a few times. The chain uses TRBV4-2 and TRBJ2-7; 8 bases are a match to TRBD1. In germline, CDR1 is LGHNA, CDR2 YNFKEQ. V was pared by 0 bases and J by 4 bases, with 5 bases of the junction left unmatched. This CDR3 is 15 amino acids long. The CDR3 is CASSQDWTGPYEQYF. The CDR3 bases are TGTGCCAGCAGCCAAGATTGGACAGGGCCATACGAGCAGTACTTC.

In its sample, this clonotype was seen many times. This CDR3 is CASSQWAEMNTEAFF. In DNA, the CDR3 is TGTGCCAGCAGCCAATGGGCGGAGATGAACACTGAAGCTTTCTTT. This chain links TRBV3-1 with TRBJ1-1, with unresolved D. This CDR3 has 15 amino acids. Trimming took 2 bases from V and 0 from J, leaving 10 bases between them. The germline V gene has CDR1 LGHDT and CDR2 YNNKEL (reference sequence).

The genes are TRBV5-6 and TRBJ2-3, with 8 bases that match TRBD2. The ends lost 3 bases at V and 5 bases at J; junction bases unmatched: 5. The CDR3 is made up of 14 amino acids. From germline, CDR1 is SGHDT and CDR2 YYEEEE. The CDR3 nucleotides read TGTGCCAGCAGCTCGAAGCGGGGGAGAGATACGCAGTATTTT. Encoded protein: CASSSKRGRDTQYF.

Only a few counts were recorded for this clonotype. The chain employs TRBV27 and TRBJ2-5, with 11 nucleotides matching TRBD2. Germline V gives CDR1 MNHEY, CDR2 SMNVEV (reference sequence). V lost 2 bases to trimming and J lost 5 bases; unmatched junction nucleotides: 7. The CDR3 is made up of 16 amino acids. This CDR3 reads CASSLRLAGGWETQYF. Here the CDR3 DNA reads TGTGCCAGCAGTTTACGCCTAGCGGGGGGATGGGAGACCCAGTACTTC.

This clonotype was found a few times. The CDR3 sequence is CASSNRLETQYF. DNA for the CDR3: TGTGCCAGCAGCAACAGACTAGAGACCCAGTACTTC. The genes are TRBV7-2 and TRBJ2-5; D is unresolved. Germline V gene lookup returns CDR1 SGHTA and CDR2 FQGNSA. This CDR3 contains 12 residues. V lost 5 bases and J lost 4, with 8 bases in between.

Only a few counts were recorded for this clonotype. J is TRBJ2-3 and V is TRBV29-1; 9 nucleotides align to TRBD2. From germline, CDR1 is SQVTM and CDR2 ANQGSEA. The junction had 8 bases not matched to a gene; V was cut back by 5 bases and J by 2 bases. The CDR3 is 15 residues long. CDR3 DNA: TGCAGCGTTTCAAAAGCGGGGGGTTACACAGATACGCAGTATTTT. Translation: CSVSKAGGYTDTQYF.

At least ten counts were recorded for this clonotype. The chain combines TRBV6-6 with TRBJ2-5; 9 bases are a match to TRBD2. From germline, CDR1 is MNHNY and CDR2 SVGAGI (reference sequence). Germline trimming cut 5 bases from V and 4 bases from J; bases unmatched to any gene: 11. The CDR3 spans 16 residues. The CDR3 DNA is TGTGCCAGCAGTCCGCCCCCGGGACTAGCTCTAGAGACCCAGTACTTC. Encoded protein: CASSPPPGLALETQYF.

This clonotype was observed a few times. V is TRBV5-1 and J is TRBJ1-2, with D tentatively TRBD1 (5 bases). The CDR3 totals 15 residues. The V end lost 0 bases, the J end lost 8 bases, and 17 bases lay between the germline ends. The V gene's germline CDR1 is SGHRS and CDR2 YFSETQ. The CDR3 protein is CASSLGVIGAGGYTF. As DNA, the CDR3 is TGCGCCAGCAGCTTGGGAGTCATCGGGGCGGGAGGCTACACCTTC.

The gene calls are TRBV19 and TRBJ2-1; TRBD2 agrees at 7 bases. The junction had 12 bases not matched to a gene; V was cut back by 10 bases and J by 0 bases. The CDR3 totals 16 residues. Per the germline V gene, CDR1 is LNHDA and CDR2 is SQIVND (reference sequence). The CDR3 region is CATKGRGGLSYNEQFF. CDR3 bases: TGTGCCACCAAGGGGAGGGGAGGCCTCTCCTACAATGAGCAGTTCTTC.

This clonotype appeared a few times. The chain uses TRBV5-4 and TRBJ2-3, with D perhaps matching TRBD1 or TRBD2 (7 bases each). The CDR3 has 16 residues. From germline, CDR1 is SGHNT and CDR2 YYREEE (reference sequence). The V end lost 4 bases, the J end lost 0 bases, and 15 bases lay between the germline ends. In DNA form, the CDR3 reads TGTGCCAGCAGCCTGGGGGGGACAGCTAGCACAGATACGCAGTATTTT. It encodes CASSLGGTASTDTQYF.

V and J are TRBV10-3 and TRBJ2-5, with 9 bases matching TRBD1. The ends lost 2 bases at V and 4 bases at J; junction bases unmatched: 5. Per the germline V gene, CDR1 is ENHRY and CDR2 is SYGVKD. The CDR3 runs to 15 residues. CDR3 loop: CAISERGQGRETQYF. CDR3 nucleotide sequence: TGTGCCATCAGTGAGAGAGGACAGGGGCGAGAGACCCAGTACTTC.

In this sample, this clonotype turned up a few times. V usage is TRBV28 and J usage is TRBJ1-4, with unresolved D. The V gene lost 7 bases and the J gene lost 6 bases, with 12 bases spanning the gap. The CDR3 covers 13 residues. Germline CDR1 reads MDHEN; CDR2 reads SYDVKM. The CDR3 is CASKKGWYEKLFF. The CDR3 DNA reads as TGTGCCAGCAAGAAAGGATGGTATGAAAAACTGTTTTTT. Full variable domain (rest looked up from reference TRBV28 and TRBJ1-4): DVKVTQSSRYLVKRTGEKVFLECVQDMDHENMFWYRQDPGLGLRLIYFSYDVKMKEKGDIPEGYSVSREKKERFSLILESASTNQTSMYLCASKKGWYEKLFFGSGTQLSVL.

This clonotype has just a few counts. The V call is TRBV20-1, the J call TRBJ2-5, with 14 bases fitting TRBD2. Germline CDR1 DFQATT, CDR2 SNEGSKA (reference sequence). V dropped 6 bases and J dropped 5; count of bases not matched to a gene: 17. There are 18 residues in the CDR3. CDR3 protein: CSADPRGRLAGGRETQYF. The CDR3 DNA follows: TGCAGTGCCGACCCCAGGGGTCGACTAGCGGGGGGGAGGGAGACCCAGTACTTC.

This clonotype was observed at least ten times. This chain links TRBV7-8 with TRBJ1-1; D ambiguous. V lost 1 base to trimming and J lost 6 bases, with 18 bases between them. The CDR3 has 16 amino acids. Per the germline V gene, CDR1 is SGHVS and CDR2 is FQNEAQ. Here the CDR3 DNA reads TGTGCCAGCAGCTTAGAAGGTAGGGCTGTTATCCCTGAAGCTTTCTTT. Translating it yields CASSLEGRAVIPEAFF.